Described below is a single T cell receptor beta chain sequence and its context. Its antigen remains unknown. The CDR3 totals 15 residues. CDR1 is MNHEY, CDR2 SMNVEV, per germline (reference sequence). V dropped 5 bases and J dropped 3; count of bases not matched to a gene: 3. The data were taken from a study of OX40 agonist ivuxolimab in advanced cancers. Clones were read by immunoSEQ multiplex PCR, and TCRdb kept only the in-frame ones, dropping some. There are about 76,000 clones in the sample; about 87% occur only once, and over 2% lies in the top ten. Findings and limits, study-wide: Average numbers of expanded clones were greater in CD8+ T cells than in CD4+.

It was autoimmune disease history or systemic immunosuppression that excluded patients. This material consisted of CD4+ or CD8+ T cells sorted from blood, taken in a trial of the OX40 agonist ivuxolimab. The genes are TRBV27 and TRBJ2-3, with 12 bases matching TRBD2. The sequence derives from an adult with an advanced solid tumor such as melanoma, head and neck, liver or kidney cancer. CDR3 bases: TGTGCCAGCAGTCTAGGGACTAGCGGGACAGATACGCAGTATTTT. It codes for CASSLGTSGTDTQYF.